This TCR beta chain was identified during a study of T-cell memory formation after mild COVID-19. Turning to the study itself: The study found TCR clusters largely donor specific. Overall study findings and caveats: A subset of responding clones appeared in pre-infection memory, suggesting cross-reactive memory joined. Contracting clones from day 15 to 85 showed balanced CD4/CD8; later expanders favored CD4+.

As regards this clonotype: Its antigen is unidentified.

After 5'RACE with constant-segment primers, TCR alpha and TCR beta cDNA libraries carrying sample barcodes and UMIs were obtained. TCRdb fed the 5' RACE reads into MiXCR, producing one record per CDR3 protein. The sample records hundreds of thousands of distinct CDR3 sequences, 25% to 30% being singletons. What was sequenced was PBMCs or a T cell subset sorted from them (not recorded which). The receptor was derived from an adult woman who had mild COVID-19 (a few samples of this study predate the infection). Cell type and time point are not known.

CDR3 nucleotide sequence: TGTGCCAGCAGCCCAGGGACAGTAGCCCGTTACACCTTC. This gives the protein CASSPGTVARYTF. This rearrangement joins TRBV12-3 or TRBV12-4 to TRBJ1-2, with 7 bases lining up with TRBD1. CDR3 length equals 13 residues. The trim removed 6 bases at V and 11 bases at J, leaving 12 bases unmatched.